These 21 T cell receptor beta chains were sequenced from one sample in a study of OX40 agonist ivuxolimab in advanced cancers. Sequencing used immunoSEQ multiplex PCR; TCRdb keeps in-frame clones, though not all of them. The table records tens of thousands of clones, roughly 90% of them present only once. The sample here was CD4+ or CD8+ T cells sorted from blood, taken in a trial of the OX40 agonist ivuxolimab. The receptors derive from an adult with an advanced solid tumor such as melanoma, head and neck, liver or kidney cancer.

The chain joins TRBV6-5 to TRBJ2-5; D is uncertain. The germline gives CDR1 MNHEY, CDR2 SVGAGI. The CDR3 contains 13 residues. The V gene lost 6 bases and the J gene lost 2 bases, with 10 bases spanning the gap. CDR3 amino acids: CASRLSTQETQYF. CDR3 DNA sequence: TGTGCCAGCAGGCTTTCCACACAAGAGACCCAGTACTTC.

The table lists this clone with a count of one. This chain joins TRBV5-1 and TRBJ2-5; D perhaps matches TRBD2 (7 bases). In germline, CDR1 is SGHRS, CDR2 YFSETQ. The CDR3 spans 15 residues. V was shortened by 5 bases and J by 5 bases, with 19 bases between the two germline ends. CDR3 in amino acids: CASSPTGGRGETQYF. CDR3 in DNA: TGCGCCAGCAGTCCAACCGGGGGGCGCGGGGAGACCCAGTACTTC.

This clone was recorded only once. The chain recombines TRBV28 with TRBJ1-5; 8 bases fit TRBD1. Germline V CDR1 and CDR2: MDHEN, SYDVKM. The CDR3 extends over 17 amino acids. J was trimmed by 6 bases and V by 3 bases; bases with no gene match: 13. The CDR3 nucleotides are TGTGCCAGCAGTTTCATTCCAAAGGACAGGGTCATTCAGCCCCAGCATTTT. Amino acid sequence: CASSFIPKDRVIQPQHF.

V gene TRBV4-2 combines with J gene TRBJ2-5; D not certain. The CDR3 is 13 amino acids. Germline V CDR1 and CDR2: LGHNA, YNFKEQ. Trimming stripped 8 bases from V and 2 bases from J, with 12 bases between. The chain's CDR3 is CASANRDQETQYF. In DNA form, the CDR3 reads TGTGCCAGCGCCAACAGAGATCAAGAGACCCAGTACTTC.

The CDR3 region is CASSTGGKYPPLHF. In DNA form, the CDR3 reads TGTGCCAGCAGTACAGGGGGCAAGTATCCACCCCTCCACTTT. V is TRBV6-5 and J is TRBJ1-6; 9 nucleotides agree with TRBD1. The V segment lost 5 bases and the J segment 11 bases; nucleotides outside the gene matches: 7. The V gene's germline CDR1 is MNHEY and CDR2 SVGAGI. This CDR3 is built from 14 residues.

The chain joins TRBV2 to TRBJ2-3; the match to TRBD1 covers 9 bases. This CDR3 is 12 amino acids long. V dropped 7 bases and J dropped 6; count of bases not matched to a gene: 2. Per germline, CDR1 SNHLY and CDR2 FYNNEI. The CDR3 DNA is TGTGCCAGCAACAGGGGGCAGGATACGCAGTATTTT. Amino acid sequence: CASNRGQDTQYF.

Remarks on this clone: The junction and the germline gene differ at one end; a read error may be behind it. The chain uses TRBV7-2 and TRBJ2-7, with 7 bases that match TRBD1. The CDR3 has 14 residues. Looked up from germline, CDR1 is SGHTA and CDR2 is FQGNSA. CDR3 nucleotides: TGTGCCAGCAGCCTAGCAGACAGACAGGGCGACTTGGACTTC. Its translation: CASSLADRQGDLDF.

The chain carries TRBV10-3 and TRBJ1-3; 8 bases align to TRBD1. This CDR3 spans 16 amino acids. Looked up from germline, CDR1 is ENHRY and CDR2 is SYGVKD. The V and J ends lost 7 bases and 0 bases, in that order; junction bases with no gene match: 8. CDR3 region: CAITEGQDHSGNTIYF. The CDR3 nucleotides are TGTGCCATCACCGAGGGACAGGACCACTCTGGAAACACCATATATTTT.

The chain is built from TRBV4-3 and TRBJ2-5; 14 bases align to TRBD2. The V and J ends lost 4 bases and 4 bases, in that order; junction bases with no gene match: 5. CDR3 length equals 16 residues. The germline gives CDR1 LGHNA, CDR2 YSLEER. The CDR3 loop reads CASSLGTSGSGETQYF. Written as DNA, the CDR3 is TGCGCCAGCAGCCTTGGGACTAGCGGGAGCGGAGAGACCCAGTACTTC.

This chain connects TRBV6-6 to TRBJ1-1, with D uncertain. The CDR3 extends over 13 amino acids. The V end lost 6 bases, the J end lost 1 base, and 9 bases lay between the germline ends. The V gene's germline CDR1 is MNHNY and CDR2 SVGAGI (reference sequence). Here the CDR3 reads CASSFTANTEAFF. Here the CDR3 DNA reads TGTGCCAGCAGCTTTACAGCGAACACTGAAGCTTTCTTT.

This chain joins TRBV27 and TRBJ2-1; the D is unclear. V dropped 6 bases and J dropped 6 bases, with 18 bases sitting between them. This CDR3 spans 15 amino acids. The germline gives CDR1 MNHEY, CDR2 SMNVEV (reference sequence). The CDR3 region is CASRKESQVFNEQFF. For the CDR3, the DNA is TGTGCCAGCAGAAAAGAATCTCAGGTGTTCAATGAGCAGTTCTTC.

J is TRBJ2-5 and V is TRBV28, with 9 bases lining up with TRBD1. The J segment lost 0 bases and the V segment lost 3 bases, leaving 5 bases of the junction unmatched. The length of the CDR3 is 16 residues. Germline loops: CDR1 MDHEN, CDR2 SYDVKM. The CDR3 bases are TGTGCCAGCAGTTTGTATGGGACAGGGCACCAAGAGACCCAGTACTTC. Amino acid sequence: CASSLYGTGHQETQYF.

The CDR3 nucleotides read TGTGCCAGCAGCGCCACAGGGGGATTTGAAAAACTGTTTTTT. It codes for CASSATGGFEKLFF. This chain joins TRBV9 and TRBJ1-4, with TRBD1 matching over 8 bases. This CDR3 has 14 amino acids. V trimming: 3 bases; J trimming: 7 bases; junction bases outside the gene matches: 5. Germline CDR1 reads SGDLS; CDR2 reads YYNGEE.

This chain connects TRBV19 to TRBJ2-5; 12 nucleotides match TRBD2. The CDR3 length is 15 residues. Losses at the gene ends were 5 bases for V and 7 bases for J; bases not matched to a gene: 8. CDR1 is LNHDA, CDR2 SQIVND, per germline (reference sequence). This CDR3 reads CASSGPSGRAGTQYF. The CDR3 nucleotides read TGTGCCAGTAGTGGTCCTAGCGGGAGGGCCGGGACCCAGTACTTC.

The CDR3: CASSPGSGYQPQHF. In nucleotides, the CDR3 is TGTGCCAGCTCACCCGGCTCAGGTTATCAGCCCCAGCATTTT. The chain combines TRBV18 with TRBJ1-5; D unresolved. The length of the CDR3 is 14 residues. The ends were cut back, 3 bases at V and 5 bases at J, with 11 bases in the middle. CDR1 and CDR2 (germline): KGHSH, LQKENI.

V usage is TRBV7-9 and J usage is TRBJ1-1; a weak D match, TRBD1 (5 bases). From germline, CDR1 is SEHNR and CDR2 FQNEAQ (reference sequence). The germline V and J ends were trimmed by 1 base and 1 base, with 7 bases remaining between them. There are 14 residues in the CDR3. The CDR3 sequence is CASSLVGANTEAFF. The CDR3 DNA reads TGTGCCAGCAGCTTAGTAGGGGCGAACACTGAAGCTTTCTTT. The full variable domain, its missing parts supplied by reference TRBV7-9 and TRBJ1-1, is DTGVSQNPRHKITKRGQNVTFRCDPISEHNRLYWYRQTLGQGPEFLTYFQNEAQLEKSRLLSDRFSAERPKGSFSTLEIQRTEQGDSAMYLCASSLVGANTEAFFGQGTRLTVV.

J is TRBJ2-7 and V is TRBV6-5, with 9 bases that match TRBD1. CDR1 and CDR2 (germline): MNHEY, SVGAGI. V trimming: 9 bases; J trimming: 3 bases; junction bases outside the gene matches: 9. There are 14 residues in the CDR3. The CDR3 region is CASRTGTGNYEQYF. The CDR3 region has the DNA TGTGCCAGTAGGACCGGGACAGGGAACTACGAGCAGTACTTC.

V usage is TRBV19 and J usage is TRBJ2-2; 12 bases fit TRBD2. CDR3 length: 19 amino acids. Trimming took 8 bases from V and 5 from J; bases not matched to a gene: 18. Germline V lookup: CDR1 LNHDA, CDR2 SQIVND (reference sequence). This CDR3 is CASLRQGLTSGSKTGELFF. CDR3 sequence (DNA): TGTGCCAGTCTTAGACAGGGTTTGACTAGCGGGAGTAAAACCGGGGAGCTGTTTTTT.

V gene TRBV7-2 combines with J gene TRBJ2-3; D may match TRBD1 or TRBD2 (5 bases each). CDR3 length: 16 amino acids. The V gene's germline CDR1 is SGHTA and CDR2 FQGNSA. V lost 5 bases and J lost 0, with 15 bases in between. CDR3 in amino acids: CASSLYGTISTDTQYF. The CDR3 DNA follows: TGTGCCAGCAGCCTTTATGGGACCATTAGCACAGATACGCAGTATTTT.

The chain recombines TRBV4-1 with TRBJ2-1; possible D gene TRBD2, 5 bases. CDR1 and CDR2 from the germline V gene are MGHRA and YSYEKL. The CDR3 runs 16 residues. V shed 4 bases and J shed 4 bases, with 17 bases lying between them. In DNA, the CDR3 is TGCGCCAGCAGCCCAGCGGCAGAGGGCGGGTACAATGAGCAGTTCTTC. As protein: CASSPAAEGGYNEQFF.

The chain is built from TRBV28 and TRBJ2-1; possibly TRBD2 for D (5 bases). The CDR3 totals 13 residues. Per germline, CDR1 MDHEN and CDR2 SYDVKM. V lost 7 bases, J lost 7 bases, and 14 bases lay in between. The CDR3 sequence is CASMRVERNEQFF. The DNA of the CDR3 is TGTGCCAGCATGCGGGTGGAGCGGAATGAGCAGTTCTTC. The whole variable domain, remainder taken from reference TRBV28 and TRBJ2-1, is DVKVTQSSRYLVKRTGEKVFLECVQDMDHENMFWYRQDPGLGLRLIYFSYDVKMKEKGDIPEGYSVSREKKERFSLILESASTNQTSMYLCASMRVERNEQFFGPGTRLTVL.